These T cell receptor beta chains were read from a single sample in a study of PD-1 blockade in classical Hodgkin lymphoma. Clones were read by immunoSEQ multiplex PCR, and TCRdb kept only the in-frame ones, dropping some. The table includes approximately 31,000 clones, approximately 79% detected once. The material sequenced was CD4+ T cells from blood, taken before the fourth cycle of nivolumab. Source of these receptors: a human donor with classical Hodgkin lymphoma. The CDR3 runs from the conserved cysteine through the conserved F or W. D genes are given only for firm matches. Clone sizes are given selectively: once, few, many, or a class where the clone is expanded.

>TRBV15|TRBJ2-5|NA|NA
TGTGCCACCAGCTCATCGTACCAAGAGACCCAGTACTTC
CATSSSYQETQYF
>TRBV6-6|TRBJ1-3|NA|TRBD1
TGTGCCAGCATCGAGGGGGCGCGTGGAAACACCATATATTTT
CASIEGARGNTIYF
>TRBV6-1|TRBJ1-2|NA|NA
TGTGCCAGCGCAAATTATGAGGGAGCTAACTATGGCTACACCTTC
CASANYEGANYGYTF
>TRBV18|TRBJ1-4|NA|NA
TGTGCCAGCTCCACCAGCTCAACTAATGAAAAACTGTTTTTT
CASSTSSTNEKLFF
>TRBV30|TRBJ2-7|medium-sized|NA
TGTGCCTGGGCTACAGGACAGCCAATCCCCGAGCAGTACTTC
CAWATGQPIPEQYF
>TRBV10-2|TRBJ2-7|NA|TRBD2
TGCGCCAGCAGTGATCCCAGCGGGGGGCCCTACGAGCAGTACTTC
CASSDPSGGPYEQYF
>TRBV25-1|TRBJ1-2|few|TRBD1
TGTGCCAGCAGGACGGCAGGACAGGGAGGCGGCTACACCTTC
CASRTAGQGGGYTF
>TRBV5-6|TRBJ2-2|NA|NA
TGTGCCAGCAGCTTGCTCGGCCACTCGAACACCGGGGAGCTGTTTTTT
CASSLLGHSNTGELFF
>TRBV6-5|TRBJ1-1|NA|TRBD1
TGTGCCAGCAAGGAACAGGGGGCCTATGAAGCTTTCTTT
CASKEQGAYEAFF
>TRBV5-1|TRBJ1-1|NA|NA
TGCGCCAGCAGCATCGACGGGCGGCCGAACACTGAAGCTTTCTTT
CASSIDGRPNTEAFF
>TRBV7-9|TRBJ1-6|few|TRBD1
TGTGCCAGCAGCTTCCCGGACAGGGTTAATTCACCCCTCCACTTT
CASSFPDRVNSPLHF
>TRBV2|TRBJ1-2|NA|NA
TGTGCCAGCAGTGACCTCGGCGCGACCTTTTATGGCTACACCTTC
CASSDLGATFYGYTF
>TRBV13|TRBJ1-2|once|NA
TGTGCCAGCAGCTTAGTTGGAGGGCAAGGTAGCTATGGCTACACCTTC
CASSLVGGQGSYGYTF
>TRBV5-1|TRBJ2-6|NA|NA
TGCGCCAGCACATTCATGTGGGGGGACTCTGGGGCCAACGTCCTGACTTTC
CASTFMWGDSGANVLTF
>TRBV7-8|TRBJ1-1|NA|NA
TGTGCCAGCAGAACGGGGCGCAGGGAGGGTAAGAACACTGAAGCTTTCTTT
CASRTGRREGKNTEAFF
>TRBV28|TRBJ2-1|NA|TRBD1
TGTGCCAGCATCCCGAGGGGGCTCGGGACCTACAATGAGCAGTTCTTC
CASIPRGLGTYNEQFF
>TRBV10-3|TRBJ2-3|NA|TRBD1
TGTGCCATCGGTCCTACAGGGGACATAACAGATACGCAGTATTTT
CAIGPTGDITDTQYF
>TRBV5-1|TRBJ2-3|NA|NA
TGCGCCAGCAGCTTGTCGGACCCTAGCACAGATACGCAGTATTTT
CASSLSDPSTDTQYF
>TRBV5-1|TRBJ2-3|NA|TRBD2
TGCGCCAGCAGCTCGGCGACTAGCGGGGTCCTCACAGATACGCAGTATTTT
CASSSATSGVLTDTQYF
>TRBV4-3|TRBJ1-2|NA|NA
TGCGCCAGCAGCCAAGATTATGGGGCCCGGGGCTATGGCTACACCTTC
CASSQDYGARGYGYTF
>TRBV7-7|TRBJ2-7|NA|NA
TGTGCCAGCAGCTTAGGAAGTACCTACGAGCAGTACTTC
CASSLGSTYEQYF
>TRBV20-1|TRBJ1-1|NA|TRBD1
TGCAGTGCTGGACAGGGGACAGAAGCTTTCTTT
CSAGQGTEAFF